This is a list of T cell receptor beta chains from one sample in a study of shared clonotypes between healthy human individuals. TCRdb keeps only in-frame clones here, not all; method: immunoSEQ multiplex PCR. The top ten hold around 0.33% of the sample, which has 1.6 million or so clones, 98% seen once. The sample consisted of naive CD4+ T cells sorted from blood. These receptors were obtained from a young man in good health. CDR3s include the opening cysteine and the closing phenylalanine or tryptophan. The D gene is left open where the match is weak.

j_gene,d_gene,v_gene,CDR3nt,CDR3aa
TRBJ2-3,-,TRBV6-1,TGTGCCAGCAGTAAGCAGCGGGGCACAGATACGCAGTATTTT,CASSKQRGTDTQYF
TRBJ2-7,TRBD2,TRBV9,TGTGCCAGCAGCGCCCACAGCGGGATCTACGAGCAGTACTTC,CASSAHSGIYEQYF
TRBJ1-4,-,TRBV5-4,TGTGCCAGCAGCTCGCCAGGGAAATCAACTAATGAAAAACTGTTTTTT,CASSSPGKSTNEKLFF
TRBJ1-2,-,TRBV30,TGTGCCTGGACGCGACAGCCGAGGGGCTATGGCTACACCTTC,CAWTRQPRGYGYTF
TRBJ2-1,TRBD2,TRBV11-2,TGTGCCAGCAGCTCGATCTCAAAGCGGGAGGGCCGGATGGGACAGTTCTTC,CASSSISKREGRMGQFF
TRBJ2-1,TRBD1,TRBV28,TGTGCCAGCAGTTTGGGGCAGGGGGCGAGGTACAATGAGCAGTTCTTC,CASSLGQGARYNEQFF
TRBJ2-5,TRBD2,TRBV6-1,TGTGCCAGCAGTGACAGCCGACTAGCGGGAGGCCCCATTGGAGAGACCCAGTACTTC,CASSDSRLAGGPIGETQYF
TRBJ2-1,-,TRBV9,TGTGCCAGCAGCGTAGTGGACAGTGTTAATGAGCAGTTCTTC,CASSVVDSVNEQFF
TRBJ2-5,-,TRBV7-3,TGTGCCAGCAGCCCCCTCCCCCGAGAGACCCAGTACTTC,CASSPLPRETQYF
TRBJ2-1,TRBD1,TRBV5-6,TGTGCCAGCAGCCATCCCACGGGACAGGGGATCTACAATGAGCAGTTCTTC,CASSHPTGQGIYNEQFF
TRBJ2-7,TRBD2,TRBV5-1,TGCGCCAGCAGCAACCGCCCAGGGGGGAGCGGGAGGGCCGGGTACGAGCAGTACTTC,CASSNRPGGSGRAGYEQYF
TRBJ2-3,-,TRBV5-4,TGTGCCAGCAGCTTGGCCGGGGGCTCTATGGATACGCAGTATTTT,CASSLAGGSMDTQYF
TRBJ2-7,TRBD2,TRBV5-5,TGTGCCAGCAGCCTGACTAGCGCGACCTACGAGCAGTACTTC,CASSLTSATYEQYF
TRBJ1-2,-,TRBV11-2,TGTGCCAGCAGCGTCGGCAGGGCTTCAAATGGCTACACCTTC,CASSVGRASNGYTF
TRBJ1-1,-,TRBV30,TGTGCCTGGAGTGGGTCTCTCAACTGGGTGGCTTTCTTT,CAWSGSLNWVAFF
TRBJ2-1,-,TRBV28,TGTGCCAGCAGCCTCGGTGAGCAGTTCTTC,CASSLGEQFF
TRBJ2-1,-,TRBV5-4,TGTGCCAGCAGCTTGGTTTCCGCGGGTGGTGAGCAGTTCTTC,CASSLVSAGGEQFF
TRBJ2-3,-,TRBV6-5,TGTGCCAGCAGTGGGACTGCAGATACGCAGTATTTT,CASSGTADTQYF
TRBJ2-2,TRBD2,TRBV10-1,TGCGCCAGCAGTGAGTACGCTAGCGGGCTGAACACCGGGGAGCTGTTTTTT,CASSEYASGLNTGELFF
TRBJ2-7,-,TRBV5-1,TGCGCCAGCAGCCAGGGCCCTACCCTCACCTACGAGCAGTACTTC,CASSQGPTLTYEQYF
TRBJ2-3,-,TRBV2,TGTGCCAGCAGTGAACGGGGTGACGCAGATACGCAGTATTTT,CASSERGDADTQYF
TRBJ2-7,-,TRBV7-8,TGTGCCAGCAGCTTAGTCCTGGGTAGGCGAGATGACTCCTACGAGCAGTACTTC,CASSLVLGRRDDSYEQYF
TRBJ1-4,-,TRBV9,TGTGCCAGCAGTTCACGGGCCGACATATCCGAAAAACTGTTTTTT,CASSSRADISEKLFF
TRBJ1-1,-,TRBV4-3,TGCGCCAGCAGCCAGGCCCCACAGGGTACTGACACTGAAGCTTTCTTT,CASSQAPQGTDTEAFF
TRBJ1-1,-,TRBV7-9,TGTGCCAGCAGTTACAGGGCCCAGGGGACTGAAGCTTTCTTT,CASSYRAQGTEAFF